This TCR beta chain was identified during a study of blood T cell repertoires in COVID-19. Study in general: The samples span acute and convalescent COVID-19 from the United States, Italy and Spain.

Original data processing: Nucleated cell number was recorded as an estimate derived from reference gene primer amplification. The assay was immunoSEQ multiplex PCR, and TCRdb's table has in-frame clones only and misses some. That table is the source of V, J and clone size, and D and trimming were worked out from the DNA. The profile shows 250,000 or so clones, 70% to 90% of them singletons. From germline, CDR1 is KGHSH and CDR2 LQKENI. Trimming removed 5 bases from V and 4 bases from J; junction bases left unmatched: 10. This CDR3 comprises 15 residues. The source is a man between 18 and 29 years old with active or convalescent COVID-19. The chain links TRBV18 to TRBJ1-2; TRBD1 matches 7 bases. Material: peripheral blood. For the CDR3, the DNA is TGTGCCAGCTCAGAAACCCGGGACAGCTCCTATGGCTACACCTTC. Amino acid sequence: CASSETRDSSYGYTF.